The subject of this entry is one T cell receptor beta chain. No antigen is known for it. The V and J ends lost 0 bases and 2 bases respectively, with 5 bases between them. Germline V gene lookup returns CDR1 SGDLS and CDR2 YYNGEE. The CDR3 consists of 13 residues. Here immunoSEQ multiplex PCR was the method, and the copy in TCRdb shows in-frame clones only, minus some. Of 200,000 to 250,000 clones in the sample, roughly 91% are singletons; the top ten hold over 0.95%. These data come from a study of T cell responses to AZD1222 COVID-19 vaccine. Study observations and caveats: Reportedly, nearly half of unique spike TCRs recognized epitopes outside B.1.351/B.1.1.7 mutations. Recipients of AZD1222 seropositive at baseline numbered only 5 or 6. Increases in Spike-specific TCR breadth and depth were seen after two AZD1222 doses. Donors in the cohort were predominantly white British and more often female, and clonal diversity was possibly underestimated.

This sample comprised peripheral blood, obtained on day 0 of MenACWY control vaccination. This clonotype was sampled from an adult in good health. This chain connects TRBV9 to TRBJ1-2, with no clear D. The CDR3 loop reads CASSVDVNYGYTF. In DNA, the CDR3 is TGTGCCAGCAGCGTAGATGTGAACTATGGCTACACCTTC.